These 9 T cell receptor beta chains came from one sample sequenced in a study of PD-1 blockade in classical Hodgkin lymphoma (dated by TCRdb to about 2020). Sample time point, as interpreted from the label and publication: cycle 1 day 1 (C1D1), immediately before nivolumab initiation. All trial patients had relapsed after autologous stem cell transplantation, with cohorts A, B and C differing in prior brentuximab vedotin exposure. Library construction relied on the immunoSEQ multiplex PCR assay. TCRdb's version of the immuneACCESS table is confined to in-frame rearrangements and falls short of the full clone set. An unresolved V gene accounts for under half of the shortfall where checked; the remainder is of unknown origin. The sample table holds about 98,000 clones, of which 80% to 95% were seen once. The ten largest clones take up less than 3% of the sample. The specimen was peripheral blood mononuclear cells (PBMCs), collected at baseline. All receptors derive from a human donor with classical Hodgkin lymphoma.

This sequence joins TRBV28 and TRBJ2-1; 8 bases fit TRBD2. V trimming: 6 bases; J trimming: 9 bases; junction bases outside the gene matches: 4. CDR3 length: 12 amino acids. Germline V gene sequence: CDR1 MDHEN, CDR2 SYDVKM. CDR3 DNA sequence: TGTGCCAGCAGATCGGGAGGGAGTGAGCAGTTCTTC. It specifies CASRSGGSEQFF.

This sequence joins TRBV6-5 and TRBJ2-3, with D hard to call. CDR1 and CDR2 (germline): MNHEY, SVGAGI. V lost 6 bases and J lost 2, with 15 bases in between. The length of the CDR3 is 15 residues. The CDR3 nucleotides are TGTGCCAGCAGACTCTTGGGCTCCCACACAGATACGCAGTATTTT. Encoded protein: CASRLLGSHTDTQYF.

The rearrangement uses TRBV10-2 and TRBJ2-5, with D unclear. Trimming pared 2 bases from V and 4 bases from J, leaving 8 bases between. This CDR3 comprises 13 residues. CDR1 and CDR2 from the germline V gene are WSHSY and SAAADI. The CDR3 DNA is TGCGCCAGCAGTGAGAGTCTAGGAGAGACCCAGTACTTC. It is translated as CASSESLGETQYF.

The chain employs TRBV29-1 and TRBJ2-5; TRBD2 is a possible D gene (6 bases). The CDR3 loop spans 13 amino acids. The germline V gene has CDR1 SQVTM and CDR2 ANQGSEA. The V end lost 6 bases, the J end lost 9 bases, and 20 bases lay between the germline ends. The CDR3 spells CSVNLSQEGPQYF. CDR3 sequence (DNA): TGCAGCGTGAACCTCTCCCAGGAGGGACCCCAGTACTTC.

This chain connects TRBV11-3 to TRBJ2-7; D remains unclear. The V end was cut by 1 base, the J end by 0 bases, with 7 bases between. Germline CDR1 is SGHNT and CDR2 is YENEEA. The CDR3 spans 14 residues. CDR3 DNA: TGTGCCAGCAGCTTAGGAGGATACTCCTACGAGCAGTACTTC. Protein product: CASSLGGYSYEQYF. The full variable domain, with the rest looked up from reference TRBV11-3 and TRBJ2-7, is EAGVVQSPRYKIIEKKQPVAFWCNPISGHNTLYWYLQNLGQGPELLIRYENEEAVDDSQLPKDRFSAERLKGVDSTLKIQPAELGDSAVYLCASSLGGYSYEQYFGPGTRLTVT.

The chain has TRBV29-1 and TRBJ1-5, with D tentatively TRBD1 (5 bases). The CDR3 totals 13 residues. V lost 6 bases, J lost 3 bases, and 12 bases lay in between. Per the germline V gene, CDR1 is SQVTM and CDR2 is ANQGSEA. The CDR3 here is CSVAQDSNQPQHF. The CDR3 DNA reads as TGCAGCGTCGCACAGGACTCCAATCAGCCCCAGCATTTT.

This chain joins TRBV7-6 and TRBJ2-2; no reliable D call. Germline V gives CDR1 SGHVS, CDR2 FNYEAQ. V lost 2 bases to trimming and J lost 0 bases, with 13 bases between them. The CDR3 has 17 residues. For the CDR3, the DNA is TGTGCCAGCAGCTTACTAAGAGGCGTTTCGAACACCGGGGAGCTGTTTTTT. It yields the protein CASSLLRGVSNTGELFF. Filled out from reference TRBV7-6 and TRBJ2-2, the complete variable domain reads GAGVSQSPRYKVTKRGQDVALRCDPISGHVSLYWYRQALGQGPEFLTYFNYEAQQDKSGLPNDRFSAERPEGSISTLTIQRTEQRDSAMYRCASSLLRGVSNTGELFFGEGSRLTVL.

The genes are TRBV4-1 and TRBJ2-3; 7 bases agree with TRBD1. This CDR3 has 16 amino acids. J was trimmed by 0 bases and V by 4 bases; bases with no gene match: 7. Germline CDR1 MGHRA, CDR2 YSYEKL. The chain's CDR3 is CASSPLTTGSTDTQYF. DNA of the CDR3: TGCGCCAGCAGCCCCCTTACGACAGGGAGCACAGATACGCAGTATTTT.

This clone was found once. The chain has TRBV27 and TRBJ2-3; D is unclear. Trimming left V 3 bases short and J 0 bases short, with 10 bases between. The V gene's germline CDR1 is MNHEY and CDR2 SMNVEV (reference sequence). This CDR3 spans 15 amino acids. The CDR3 region is CASSLDSRSTDTQYF. The CDR3 coding sequence is TGTGCCAGCAGTTTGGATAGCCGCAGCACAGATACGCAGTATTTT.